This TCR beta chain was captured in a study of cytomegalovirus exposure and HLA in healthy donors. Whole-study findings and limits: A later analysis linked fewer than 20,000 TCR beta sequences to HLA alleles at 0.05 false discovery rate. Most subjects had HLA-A and HLA-B alleles reportedly predicted accurately by TCR beta sequences.

In this sample, this clone turned up once. Its cognate antigen is unknown. The CDR3 sequence is 15 residues long. Germline CDR1 and CDR2: SGDLS and YYNGEE. With 4 bases removed from V and 2 bases from J, the gap between germline ends came to 10 bases. PCR amplification relied on 60 Vbeta primers (plus 13 Jbeta primers). The repertoire was sequenced with immunoSEQ multiplex PCR; TCRdb's copy has only in-frame clones and lacks some. The sample shows about 180,000 clones, 65% to 90% of them seen only once. The chain recombines TRBV9 with TRBJ1-6, with D unclear. This clonotype was sampled from a girl aged 2 to 9 in good health and CMV-seropositive. Sequencing input: PBMCs. DNA for the CDR3: TGTGCCAGCAGCTCCTCTGTAACCTATAATTCACCCCTCCACTTT. It codes for CASSSSVTYNSPLHF.